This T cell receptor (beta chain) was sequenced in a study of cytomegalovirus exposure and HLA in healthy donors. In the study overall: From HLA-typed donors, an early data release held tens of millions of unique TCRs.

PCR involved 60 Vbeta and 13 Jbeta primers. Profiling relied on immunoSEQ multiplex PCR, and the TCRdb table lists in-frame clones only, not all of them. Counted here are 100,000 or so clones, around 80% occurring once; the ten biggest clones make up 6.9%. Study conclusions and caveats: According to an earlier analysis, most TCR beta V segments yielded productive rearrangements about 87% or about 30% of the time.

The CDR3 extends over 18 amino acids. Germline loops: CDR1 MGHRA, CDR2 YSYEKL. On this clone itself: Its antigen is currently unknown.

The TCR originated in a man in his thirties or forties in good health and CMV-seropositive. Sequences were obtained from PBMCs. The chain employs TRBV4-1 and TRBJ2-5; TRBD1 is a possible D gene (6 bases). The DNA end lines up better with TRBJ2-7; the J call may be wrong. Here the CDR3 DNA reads TGCGCCAGCAGCCAAGGGGTGCCCCCGGGACACGGAGCGCGCGAGCAGTACTTC. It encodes CASSQGVPPGHGAREQYF.